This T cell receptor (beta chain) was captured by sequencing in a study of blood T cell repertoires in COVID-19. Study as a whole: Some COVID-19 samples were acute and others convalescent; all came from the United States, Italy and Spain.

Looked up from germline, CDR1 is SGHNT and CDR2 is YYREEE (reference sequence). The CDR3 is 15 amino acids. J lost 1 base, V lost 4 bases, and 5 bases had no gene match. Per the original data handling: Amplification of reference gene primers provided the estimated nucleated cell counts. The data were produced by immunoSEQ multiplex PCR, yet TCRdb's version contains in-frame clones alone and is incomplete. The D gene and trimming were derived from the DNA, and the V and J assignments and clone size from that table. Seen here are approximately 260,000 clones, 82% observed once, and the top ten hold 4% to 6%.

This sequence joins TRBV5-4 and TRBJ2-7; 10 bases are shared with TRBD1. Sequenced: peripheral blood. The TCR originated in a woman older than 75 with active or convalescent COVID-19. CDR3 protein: CASSVRDRGSYEQYF. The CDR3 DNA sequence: TGTGCCAGCAGCGTCCGGGACAGGGGTTCCTACGAGCAGTACTTC.